Detailed here is one TCR beta chain. Its antigen is not known. Carried by the TCR beta cDNA libraries were unique molecular identifiers. TCRdb ran MiXCR on the PCR reads and lists one entry per CDR3 protein. Altogether approximately 250,000 distinct CDR3 sequences are present, 30% to 45% being singletons, with the ten largest covering roughly 4.8%. The sample comes from a study of post-analysis software for immune sequencing data. Study-wide results and caveats: Batch-mates among the samples co-clustered strongly by F measure. Compared with controls, patients showed significantly lower normalized Chao1 diversity. A few TRBV segments appeared more often in patients than in controls, and TRBV5-6, TRBV5-1 and TRBV20-1 were among these.

The CDR3 is 12 amino acids. Germline-derived CDR1 and CDR2 are DFQATT and SNEGSKA (reference sequence). The sequence came from a girl under 18 with multiple sclerosis. The chain links TRBV20-1 to TRBJ2-4, with D maybe TRBD2 (5 bases). The better agreement between TRBJ2-5 and the DNA end casts doubt on the J call. Material for sequencing was blood. CDR3 sequence reads: CSARGLQETQYF. The DNA for the CDR3 is TGCAGTGCTAGAGGACTACAAGAGACCCAGTACTTC.